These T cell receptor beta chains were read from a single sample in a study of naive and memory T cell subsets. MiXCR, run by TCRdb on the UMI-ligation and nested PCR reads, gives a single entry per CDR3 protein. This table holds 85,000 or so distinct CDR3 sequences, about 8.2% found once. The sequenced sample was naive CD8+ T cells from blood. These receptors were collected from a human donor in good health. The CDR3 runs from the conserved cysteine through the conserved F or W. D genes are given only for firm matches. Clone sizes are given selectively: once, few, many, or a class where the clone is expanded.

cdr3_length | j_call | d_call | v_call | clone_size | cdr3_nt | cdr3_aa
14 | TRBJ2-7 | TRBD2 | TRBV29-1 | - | TGCAGCGTTGAAGACTCTAGCGGGAGCTACGAGCAGTACTTC | CSVEDSSGSYEQYF
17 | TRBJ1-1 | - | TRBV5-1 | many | TGCGCCAGCAGCTTGGCGTCCATTGGACAGAAGAACACTGAAGCTTTCTTT | CASSLASIGQKNTEAFF
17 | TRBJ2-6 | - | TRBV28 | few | TGTGCCAGCAGTTTGGGTCGAGCTTACTCTGGGGCCAACGTCCTGACTTTC | CASSLGRAYSGANVLTF
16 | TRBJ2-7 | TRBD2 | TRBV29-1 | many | TGCAGCGTTGAGCCCACACTAGCGGGAGCCTCCTACGAGCAGTACTTC | CSVEPTLAGASYEQYF
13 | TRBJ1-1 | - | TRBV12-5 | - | TGTGCTAGTGGTCCGACAACCAAGATTGAAGCTTTCTTT | CASGPTTKIEAFF
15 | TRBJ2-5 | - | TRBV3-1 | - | TGTGCCAGCAGCCAAGGGGCAGGGTCTCAAGAGACCCAGTACTTC | CASSQGAGSQETQYF
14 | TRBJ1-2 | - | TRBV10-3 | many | TGTGCCGTCTCCGCCCTCCCATCTAACTATGGCTACACCTTC | CAVSALPSNYGYTF
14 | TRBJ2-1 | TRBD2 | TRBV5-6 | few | TGTGCCAGCAGTGGGGGGGGCTCCTACAATGAGCAGTTCTTC | CASSGGGSYNEQFF
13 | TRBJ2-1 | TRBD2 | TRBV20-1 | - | TGCAGTGCTAGAGTAGCGGGAGACAATGAGCAGTTCTTC | CSARVAGDNEQFF
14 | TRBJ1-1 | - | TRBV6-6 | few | TGTGCCAGCATGGTTAGAGGGGGGAACACTGAAGCTTTCTTT | CASMVRGGNTEAFF